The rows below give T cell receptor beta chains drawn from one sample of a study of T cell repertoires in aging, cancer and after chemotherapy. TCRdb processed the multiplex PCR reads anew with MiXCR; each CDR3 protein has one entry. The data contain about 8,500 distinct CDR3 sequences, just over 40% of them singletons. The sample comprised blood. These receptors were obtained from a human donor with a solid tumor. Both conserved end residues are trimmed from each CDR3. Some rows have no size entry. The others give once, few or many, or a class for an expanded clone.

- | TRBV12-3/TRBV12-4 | ASRRIQGQETQY
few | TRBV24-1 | ATSLTDTQY
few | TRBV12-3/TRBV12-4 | ATSEQVRNEQF
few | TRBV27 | ASSPGTGQETQY
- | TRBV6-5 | ASSPGRGETQY
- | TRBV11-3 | ASRRTPGGPSTDTQY
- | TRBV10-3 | AISDRTGDNEKLF
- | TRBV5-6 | ASSLEESSNTGELF
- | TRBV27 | ASSSLFGGLGTAFNQPQH
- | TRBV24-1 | ATSPTTAPSGELF
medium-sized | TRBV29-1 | SVVLAGAYNEQF
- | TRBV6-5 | ASSYTTQGDAPLH
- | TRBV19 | ASSIRNRGHEQY
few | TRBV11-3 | ASSLGTSASYNEQF
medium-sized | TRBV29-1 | SVETTGETQY
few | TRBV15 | ATSRGGASGRVLTDTQY
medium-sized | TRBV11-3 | ASSLGAGGPRGQETQY
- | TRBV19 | ASSIAEVQETQY
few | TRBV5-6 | ASSTTGPGANVLT
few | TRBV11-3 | ASSLRGLDTGELF
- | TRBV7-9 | ASSLAGMGHIQY
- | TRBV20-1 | SASGLAGGANEQF
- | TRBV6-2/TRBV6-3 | ASSELDRHPYEQY
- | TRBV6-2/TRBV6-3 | ASSYSGEGTGELF
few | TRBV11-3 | ASSLDGTSGHAGKQF
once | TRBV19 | ASTRVHAYNEQF
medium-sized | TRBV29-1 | SVVRGEETQY
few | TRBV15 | ATSRDPAGRGSPLH
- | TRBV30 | AWAWGGLGEGQF
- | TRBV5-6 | ASTLGDGGNTIY
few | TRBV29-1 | SAGGVTGYTEAF
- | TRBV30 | ACHLPGQGMTQEKLF
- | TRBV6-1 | ASSEASRRGNEQF
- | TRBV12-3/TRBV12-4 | ASRRRLAGADEQY
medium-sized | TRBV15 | ATSRDRGLYEQY
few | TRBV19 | ASSLRSATDTQY
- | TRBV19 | ASRDGVVQPQH
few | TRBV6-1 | ATHRQKNEKLF
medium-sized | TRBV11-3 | ASSSGRETSYEQY
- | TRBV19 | AIPLKGDRASGANVLT
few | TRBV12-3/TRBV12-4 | ASSWGQGGTGELF
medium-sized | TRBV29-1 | SVRMTGGETQY
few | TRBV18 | ASSDRDRADTQY
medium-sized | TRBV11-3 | ASSSWDRKSTGELF
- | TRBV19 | ASSMTGGDNYGYT
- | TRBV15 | ATSRDLQGAEKLF
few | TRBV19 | ASTIRGTDFEAF
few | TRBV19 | ASTPGTSGGSSYNEQF
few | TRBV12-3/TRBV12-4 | ASSNTLGPGELF
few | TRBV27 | ASSLWTNTEAF
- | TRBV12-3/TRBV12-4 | ASSETGGNQPQH
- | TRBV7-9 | ASSKGDREGETQY
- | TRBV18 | ASSPGSSTDTQY
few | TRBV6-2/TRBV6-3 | ASRTWGLGETQY